One and the same sample provided the 4 T cell receptor beta chains below, sequenced in a study of human T cells and chemical hapten exposure. Indicated time point: patch test 3, about 24 weeks after DPC sensitization. The treatment is: therapeutic diphenylcyclopropenone sensitization with weekly scalp DPC. TCRdb reprocessed the RACE reads with MiXCR, giving one entry per CDR3 protein. In the table there are 100,000 to 120,000 distinct CDR3 sequences, under 40% of which are singletons. The sequencing used whole blood, collected in connection with sensitization to the hapten diphenylcyclopropenone (DPC). Every receptor here comes from a middle-aged man with alopecia areata. Some clones in this sample may be carry-over from other donors' samples.

The gene calls are TRBV6-1 and TRBJ1-5; no clear D. V lost 4 bases and J 2 bases, leaving 12 bases between the germline ends. Germline assignment: CDR1 MNHNS and CDR2 SASEGT. The CDR3 extends over 15 amino acids. DNA for the CDR3: TGTGCCAGCAGTGCAGTTATCGGGGGCAATCAGCCCCAGCATTTT. The encoded protein is CASSAVIGGNQPQHF.

The CDR3 is CASSLSWGQPQHF. CDR3 DNA: TGCGCCAGCAGCCTTTCTTGGGGTCAGCCCCAGCATTTT. This rearrangement joins TRBV5-1 to TRBJ1-5; D gene ambiguous. Trimming stripped 4 bases from V and 6 bases from J, with 11 bases between. The CDR3 consists of 13 residues. In germline, CDR1 is SGHRS, CDR2 YFSETQ.

The chain couples TRBV27 to TRBJ2-6, with D possibly matching TRBD1 (6 bases). Trimming pared 0 bases from V and 9 bases from J, leaving 15 bases between. The CDR3 loop spans 16 amino acids. Germline V gene sequence: CDR1 MNHEY, CDR2 SMNVEV (reference sequence). CDR3 sequence (DNA): TGTGCCAGCAGTTTATCTACAGGGTTAGTCGGCAACGTCCTGACTTTC. Protein sequence: CASSLSTGLVGNVLTF. Full variable domain (outside the CDR3, taken from reference TRBV27 and TRBJ2-6): EAQVTQNPRYLITVTGKKLTVTCSQNMNHEYMSWYRQDPGLGLRQIYYSMNVEVTDKGDVPEGYKVSRKEKRNFPLILESPSPNQTSLYFCASSLSTGLVGNVLTFGAGSRLTVL.

In this sample, this clonotype turned up a few times. The chain is built from TRBV10-3 and TRBJ2-5; no definite D call. Trimming removed 4 bases at V and 2 bases at J, with 8 bases between. The CDR3 is 13 residues long. Germline-derived CDR1 and CDR2 are ENHRY and SYGVKD. In nucleotides, the CDR3 is TGTGCCATCAGTGTGGGTCTACAAGAGACCCAGTACTTC. Protein: CAISVGLQETQYF.